The source of this T cell receptor (beta chain) is a study of cytomegalovirus exposure and HLA in healthy donors. This CDR3 is 15 amino acids long. Germline CDR1 reads SGHVS; CDR2 reads FQNEAQ. The V and J ends lost 5 bases and 4 bases respectively, with 16 bases between them. Both 60 Vbeta primers and 13 Jbeta primers went into the PCR. Method: immunoSEQ multiplex PCR; TCRdb's copy keeps in-frame clones and lacks some. Of under 150,000 clones in the sample, approximately 80% were seen once. Sequencing used PBMCs. The origin of this receptor is a man aged 45-60 years in good health and CMV-seronegative. The V call is TRBV7-8, the J call TRBJ2-3; D might be TRBD2 (6 bases). The CDR3 nucleotides read TGTGCCAGCAGCCCCGTGCGGGAACGGGCAGATACGCAGTATTTT. Protein product: CASSPVRERADTQYF.